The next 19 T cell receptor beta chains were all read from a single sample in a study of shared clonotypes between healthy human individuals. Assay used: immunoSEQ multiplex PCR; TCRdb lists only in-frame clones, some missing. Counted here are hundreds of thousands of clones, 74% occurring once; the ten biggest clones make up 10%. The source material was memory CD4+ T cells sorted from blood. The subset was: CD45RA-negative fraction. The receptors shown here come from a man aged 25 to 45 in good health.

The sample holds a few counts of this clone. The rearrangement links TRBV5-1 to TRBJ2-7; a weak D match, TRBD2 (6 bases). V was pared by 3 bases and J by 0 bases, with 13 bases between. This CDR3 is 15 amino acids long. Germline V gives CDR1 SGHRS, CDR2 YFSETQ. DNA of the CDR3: TGCGCCAGCAGCTGGGGGGACGCCAGCTCCTACGAGCAGTACTTC. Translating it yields CASSWGDASSYEQYF.

CDR3 in DNA: TGTGCCAGCAGCCGAAGCCAGGGCACCTACGAGCAGTACTTC. It is translated as CASSRSQGTYEQYF. The V gene is TRBV11-1, the J gene TRBJ2-7, with D possibly being TRBD1 (5 bases). Trimming removed 5 bases at V and 2 bases at J, with 13 bases between. The CDR3 extends over 14 amino acids. Germline lookup yields CDR1 SGHAT and CDR2 FQDESV (reference sequence).

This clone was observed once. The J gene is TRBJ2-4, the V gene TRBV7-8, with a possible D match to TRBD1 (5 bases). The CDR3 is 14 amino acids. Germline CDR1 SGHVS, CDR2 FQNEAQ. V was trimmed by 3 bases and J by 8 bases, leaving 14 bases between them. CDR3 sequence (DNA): TGTGCCAGCAGCTTGGCAGGGAATTTTGACATTCAGTACTTC. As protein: CASSLAGNFDIQYF. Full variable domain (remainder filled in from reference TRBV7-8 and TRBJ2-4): GAGVSQSPRYKVAKRGQDVALRCDPISGHVSLFWYQQALGQGPEFLTYFQNEAQLDKSGLPSDRFFAERPEGSVSTLKIQRTQQEDSAVYLCASSLAGNFDIQYFGAGTRLSVL.

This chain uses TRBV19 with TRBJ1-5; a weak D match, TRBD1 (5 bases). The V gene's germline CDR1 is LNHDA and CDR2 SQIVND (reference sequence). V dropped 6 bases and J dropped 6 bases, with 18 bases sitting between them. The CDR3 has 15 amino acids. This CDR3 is CASRTTGAVGQPQHF. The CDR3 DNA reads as TGTGCCAGTAGAACTACAGGTGCAGTGGGTCAGCCCCAGCATTTT.

CDR3: CASSTTASNYGYTF. CDR3 bases: TGTGCCAGCAGCACGACAGCCTCTAACTATGGCTACACCTTC. The chain employs TRBV5-6 and TRBJ1-2, with D perhaps TRBD1 (5 bases). Germline V lookup: CDR1 SGHDT, CDR2 YYEEEE. V lost 4 bases to trimming and J lost 0 bases, with 10 bases between them. This CDR3 has 14 residues.

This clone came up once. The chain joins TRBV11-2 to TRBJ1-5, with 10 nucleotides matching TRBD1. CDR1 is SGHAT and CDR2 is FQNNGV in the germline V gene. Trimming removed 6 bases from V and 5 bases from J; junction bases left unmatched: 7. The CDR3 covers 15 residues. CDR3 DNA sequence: TGTGCCAGCAGGCCGCTCGACAGGGGGCATCAGCCCCAGCATTTT. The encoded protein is CASRPLDRGHQPQHF.

CDR3 in amino acids: CASSPEPPDPLFF. The CDR3 nucleotides are TGTGCCAGCAGTCCTGAACCCCCCGACCCCCTGTTTTTT. The V gene is TRBV7-2, the J gene TRBJ1-4; no reliable D call. The CDR3 totals 13 residues. CDR1 is SGHTA, CDR2 FQGNSA, per germline. The V end was cut by 6 bases, the J end by 14 bases, with 19 bases between.

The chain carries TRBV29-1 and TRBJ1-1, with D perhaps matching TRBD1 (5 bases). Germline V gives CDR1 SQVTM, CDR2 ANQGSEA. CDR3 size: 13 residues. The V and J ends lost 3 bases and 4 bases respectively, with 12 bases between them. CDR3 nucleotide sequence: TGCAGCGTTGATCGGCAGAGGGGCACTGAAGCTTTCTTT. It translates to CSVDRQRGTEAFF.

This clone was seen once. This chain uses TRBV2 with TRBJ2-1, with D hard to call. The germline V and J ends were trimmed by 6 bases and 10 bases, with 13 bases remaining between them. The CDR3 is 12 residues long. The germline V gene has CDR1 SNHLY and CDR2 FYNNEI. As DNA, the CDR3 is TGTGCCAGCAGCTCTTTGCGCACGGAGCAGTTCTTC. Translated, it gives CASSSLRTEQFF.

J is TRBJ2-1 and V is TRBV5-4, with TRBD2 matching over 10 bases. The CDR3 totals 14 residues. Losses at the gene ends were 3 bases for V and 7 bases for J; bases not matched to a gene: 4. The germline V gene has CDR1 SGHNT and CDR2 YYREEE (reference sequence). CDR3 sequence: CASSSGLALNEQFF. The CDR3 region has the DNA TGTGCCAGCAGCTCGGGACTAGCGTTGAATGAGCAGTTCTTC. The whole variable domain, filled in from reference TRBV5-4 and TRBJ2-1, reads ETGVTQSPTHLIKTRGQQVTLRCSSQSGHNTVSWYQQALGQGPQFIFQYYREEENGRGNFPPRFSGLQFPNYSSELNVNALELDDSALYLCASSSGLALNEQFFGPGTRLTVL.

In nucleotides, the CDR3 is TGCGCCAGCAGCTTGGTGGTCAGCATGAACACTGAAGCTTTCTTT. Protein sequence: CASSLVVSMNTEAFF. This rearrangement joins TRBV5-1 to TRBJ1-1; D is unresolved. This CDR3 is built from 15 residues. In germline, CDR1 is SGHRS, CDR2 YFSETQ. V was clipped by 0 bases and J by 0 bases, with 9 bases between them.

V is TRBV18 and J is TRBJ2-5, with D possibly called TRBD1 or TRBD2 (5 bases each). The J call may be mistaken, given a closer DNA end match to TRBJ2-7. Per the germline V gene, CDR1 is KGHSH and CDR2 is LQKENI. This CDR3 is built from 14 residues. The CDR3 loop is CASSLGRRGDEQYF. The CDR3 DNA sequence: TGTGCCAGCTCTCTCGGACGGCGAGGGGACGAGCAGTACTTC.

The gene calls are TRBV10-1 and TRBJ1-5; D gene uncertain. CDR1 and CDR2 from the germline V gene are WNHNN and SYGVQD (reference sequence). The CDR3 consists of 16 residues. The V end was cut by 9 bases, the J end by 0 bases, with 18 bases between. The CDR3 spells CASLAPADRSNQPQHF. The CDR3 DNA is TGCGCCAGTTTAGCGCCAGCAGATCGTAGCAATCAGCCCCAGCATTTT.

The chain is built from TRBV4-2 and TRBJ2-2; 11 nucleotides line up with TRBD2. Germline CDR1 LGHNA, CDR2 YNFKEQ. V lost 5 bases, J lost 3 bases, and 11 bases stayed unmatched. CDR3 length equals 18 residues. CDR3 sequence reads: CASSLIRASGRHTGELFF. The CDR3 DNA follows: TGTGCCAGCAGCTTGATAAGGGCTAGCGGGAGGCACACCGGGGAGCTGTTTTTT.

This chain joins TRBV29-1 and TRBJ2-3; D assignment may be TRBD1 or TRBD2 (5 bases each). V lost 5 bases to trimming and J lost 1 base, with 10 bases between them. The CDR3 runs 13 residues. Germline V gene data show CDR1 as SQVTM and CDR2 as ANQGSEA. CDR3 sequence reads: CSVQRDRTDTQYF. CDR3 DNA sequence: TGCAGCGTTCAGAGGGACCGCACAGATACGCAGTATTTT.

Here the CDR3 reads CAWSVASFAGNTIYF. In nucleotides, the CDR3 is TGTGCCTGGAGTGTCGCCTCTTTCGCTGGAAACACCATATATTTT. V gene TRBV30 combines with J gene TRBJ1-3; D call uncertain. Germline V gene data show CDR1 as GTSNPN and CDR2 as SVGIG (reference sequence). The CDR3 totals 15 residues. Trimming cost V 0 bases and J 2 bases, with 11 bases left between them.

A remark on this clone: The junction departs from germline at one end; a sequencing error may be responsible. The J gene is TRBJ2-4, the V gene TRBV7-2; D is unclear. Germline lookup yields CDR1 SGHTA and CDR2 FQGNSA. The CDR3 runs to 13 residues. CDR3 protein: CASSLAGQNIQCF. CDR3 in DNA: TGTGCCAGCAGCTTAGCCGGCCAAAACATTCAGTGCTTC.

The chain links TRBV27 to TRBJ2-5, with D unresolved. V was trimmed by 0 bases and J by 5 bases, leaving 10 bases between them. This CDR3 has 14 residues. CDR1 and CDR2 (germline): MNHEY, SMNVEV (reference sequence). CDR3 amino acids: CASSLSLGAETQYF. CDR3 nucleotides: TGTGCCAGCAGTTTATCGCTGGGCGCGGAGACCCAGTACTTC.

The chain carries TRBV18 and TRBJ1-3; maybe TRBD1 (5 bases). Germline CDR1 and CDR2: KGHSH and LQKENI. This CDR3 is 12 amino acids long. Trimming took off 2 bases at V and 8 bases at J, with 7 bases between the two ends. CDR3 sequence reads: CASSPAGDTIYF. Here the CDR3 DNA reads TGTGCCAGCTCACCAGCGGGGGACACCATATATTTT. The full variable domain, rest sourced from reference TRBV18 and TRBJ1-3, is NAGVMQNPRHLVRRRGQEARLRCSPMKGHSHVYWYRQLPEEGLKFMVYLQKENIIDESGMPKERFSAEFPKEGPSILRIQQVVRGDSAAYFCASSPAGDTIYFGEGSWLTVV.